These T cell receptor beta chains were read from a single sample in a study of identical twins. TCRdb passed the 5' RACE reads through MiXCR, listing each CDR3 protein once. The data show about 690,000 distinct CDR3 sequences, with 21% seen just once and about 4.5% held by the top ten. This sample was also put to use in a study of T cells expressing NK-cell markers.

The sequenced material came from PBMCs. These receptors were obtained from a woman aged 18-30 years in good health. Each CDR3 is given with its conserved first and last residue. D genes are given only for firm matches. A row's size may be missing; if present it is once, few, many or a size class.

CDR3aa: CATSGPSGTEAFF; CDR3nt: TGTGCCACCAGTGGGCCGTCGGGCACTGAAGCTTTCTTT; v_gene: TRBV24-1; j_gene: TRBJ1-1; abundance: few; d_gene: -
CDR3aa: CACGDTEAFF; CDR3nt: TGTGCCTGCGGAGACACTGAAGCTTTCTTT; v_gene: TRBV10-3; j_gene: TRBJ1-1; abundance: -; d_gene: -
CDR3aa: CASSVEGSGANVLTF; CDR3nt: TGTGCCAGCAGTGTGGAGGGCTCTGGGGCCAACGTCCTGACTTTC; v_gene: TRBV9; j_gene: TRBJ2-6; abundance: few; d_gene: -
CDR3aa: CASRSGGYNEQFF; CDR3nt: TGTGCCAGCAGGTCAGGGGGTTACAATGAGCAGTTCTTC; v_gene: TRBV6-6; j_gene: TRBJ2-1; abundance: -; d_gene: TRBD1
CDR3aa: CSVIPTGDGEKLFF; CDR3nt: TGCAGCGTGATACCTACAGGGGATGGGGAAAAACTGTTTTTT; v_gene: TRBV29-1; j_gene: TRBJ1-4; abundance: few; d_gene: TRBD1
CDR3aa: CSARGEQVYGEQYF; CDR3nt: TGCAGTGCTAGAGGGGAACAGGTTTACGGCGAGCAGTACTTC; v_gene: TRBV20-1; j_gene: TRBJ2-7; abundance: -; d_gene: -
CDR3aa: CASSSTGTRVRGTQYF; CDR3nt: TGTGCCAGCAGTTCGACCGGGACAAGGGTTCGGGGGACGCAGTATTTT; v_gene: TRBV27; j_gene: TRBJ2-3; abundance: -; d_gene: -
CDR3aa: CASSTRQGAEAFF; CDR3nt: TGTGCCAGCAGCACCAGACAGGGGGCTGAAGCTTTCTTT; v_gene: TRBV12-3/TRBV12-4; j_gene: TRBJ1-1; abundance: -; d_gene: TRBD1
CDR3aa: CASSQGGGTGYGYTF; CDR3nt: TGCGCCAGCAGCCAAGGGGGAGGAACCGGCTATGGCTACACCTTC; v_gene: TRBV4-3; j_gene: TRBJ1-2; abundance: few; d_gene: -
CDR3aa: CASSLYVGPNTEAFF; CDR3nt: TGTGCCAGCAGCTTATACGTGGGTCCGAACACTGAAGCTTTCTTT; v_gene: TRBV11-2; j_gene: TRBJ1-1; abundance: -; d_gene: -
CDR3aa: CASSLVLAGGPKFF; CDR3nt: TGCGCCAGCAGCTTGGTACTAGCGGGAGGGCCCAAGTTCTTC; v_gene: TRBV5-1; j_gene: TRBJ2-1; abundance: -; d_gene: TRBD2
CDR3aa: CASSSRQLPYNEQFF; CDR3nt: TGCGCCAGCAGTAGCCGGCAACTTCCCTACAATGAGCAGTTCTTC; v_gene: TRBV4-3; j_gene: TRBJ2-1; abundance: many; d_gene: -
CDR3aa: CASSYGVRDGYGYTF; CDR3nt: TGTGCCAGCAGTTACGGGGTCAGGGACGGCTATGGCTACACCTTC; v_gene: TRBV6-5; j_gene: TRBJ1-2; abundance: -; d_gene: -
CDR3aa: CASSLYHTGAKETQYF; CDR3nt: TGTGCCAGCAGCCTCTACCACACCGGGGCTAAGGAGACCCAGTACTTC; v_gene: TRBV11-2; j_gene: TRBJ2-5; abundance: -; d_gene: -
CDR3aa: CASRLSSVYEQYF; CDR3nt: TGTGCCAGCAGGCTCTCCTCTGTCTACGAGCAGTACTTC; v_gene: TRBV12-3/TRBV12-4; j_gene: TRBJ2-7; abundance: -; d_gene: -
CDR3aa: CASRTGQGLGAFF; CDR3nt: TGTGCCAGCAGGACGGGACAGGGACTTGGGGCTTTCTTT; v_gene: TRBV12-3/TRBV12-4; j_gene: TRBJ1-1; abundance: many; d_gene: TRBD1
CDR3aa: CASSLGPAEAFF; CDR3nt: TGTGCCAGCAGCTTAGGTCCAGCTGAAGCTTTCTTT; v_gene: TRBV7-8; j_gene: TRBJ1-1; abundance: -; d_gene: -
CDR3aa: CASSLKGGGSVNQPQHF; CDR3nt: TGTGCCAGCAGTTTGAAGGGGGGCGGGTCTGTCAATCAGCCCCAGCATTTT; v_gene: TRBV12-3/TRBV12-4; j_gene: TRBJ1-5; abundance: few; d_gene: -
CDR3aa: CASSYTDLASYEQYF; CDR3nt: TGTGCCAGCAGCTATACGGACCTAGCCAGCTACGAGCAGTACTTC; v_gene: TRBV12-3/TRBV12-4; j_gene: TRBJ2-7; abundance: -; d_gene: -
CDR3aa: CASSDPGLAGDEQFF; CDR3nt: TGTGCCAGCAGTGACCCGGGACTAGCGGGAGATGAGCAGTTCTTC; v_gene: TRBV12-3/TRBV12-4; j_gene: TRBJ2-1; abundance: many; d_gene: TRBD2